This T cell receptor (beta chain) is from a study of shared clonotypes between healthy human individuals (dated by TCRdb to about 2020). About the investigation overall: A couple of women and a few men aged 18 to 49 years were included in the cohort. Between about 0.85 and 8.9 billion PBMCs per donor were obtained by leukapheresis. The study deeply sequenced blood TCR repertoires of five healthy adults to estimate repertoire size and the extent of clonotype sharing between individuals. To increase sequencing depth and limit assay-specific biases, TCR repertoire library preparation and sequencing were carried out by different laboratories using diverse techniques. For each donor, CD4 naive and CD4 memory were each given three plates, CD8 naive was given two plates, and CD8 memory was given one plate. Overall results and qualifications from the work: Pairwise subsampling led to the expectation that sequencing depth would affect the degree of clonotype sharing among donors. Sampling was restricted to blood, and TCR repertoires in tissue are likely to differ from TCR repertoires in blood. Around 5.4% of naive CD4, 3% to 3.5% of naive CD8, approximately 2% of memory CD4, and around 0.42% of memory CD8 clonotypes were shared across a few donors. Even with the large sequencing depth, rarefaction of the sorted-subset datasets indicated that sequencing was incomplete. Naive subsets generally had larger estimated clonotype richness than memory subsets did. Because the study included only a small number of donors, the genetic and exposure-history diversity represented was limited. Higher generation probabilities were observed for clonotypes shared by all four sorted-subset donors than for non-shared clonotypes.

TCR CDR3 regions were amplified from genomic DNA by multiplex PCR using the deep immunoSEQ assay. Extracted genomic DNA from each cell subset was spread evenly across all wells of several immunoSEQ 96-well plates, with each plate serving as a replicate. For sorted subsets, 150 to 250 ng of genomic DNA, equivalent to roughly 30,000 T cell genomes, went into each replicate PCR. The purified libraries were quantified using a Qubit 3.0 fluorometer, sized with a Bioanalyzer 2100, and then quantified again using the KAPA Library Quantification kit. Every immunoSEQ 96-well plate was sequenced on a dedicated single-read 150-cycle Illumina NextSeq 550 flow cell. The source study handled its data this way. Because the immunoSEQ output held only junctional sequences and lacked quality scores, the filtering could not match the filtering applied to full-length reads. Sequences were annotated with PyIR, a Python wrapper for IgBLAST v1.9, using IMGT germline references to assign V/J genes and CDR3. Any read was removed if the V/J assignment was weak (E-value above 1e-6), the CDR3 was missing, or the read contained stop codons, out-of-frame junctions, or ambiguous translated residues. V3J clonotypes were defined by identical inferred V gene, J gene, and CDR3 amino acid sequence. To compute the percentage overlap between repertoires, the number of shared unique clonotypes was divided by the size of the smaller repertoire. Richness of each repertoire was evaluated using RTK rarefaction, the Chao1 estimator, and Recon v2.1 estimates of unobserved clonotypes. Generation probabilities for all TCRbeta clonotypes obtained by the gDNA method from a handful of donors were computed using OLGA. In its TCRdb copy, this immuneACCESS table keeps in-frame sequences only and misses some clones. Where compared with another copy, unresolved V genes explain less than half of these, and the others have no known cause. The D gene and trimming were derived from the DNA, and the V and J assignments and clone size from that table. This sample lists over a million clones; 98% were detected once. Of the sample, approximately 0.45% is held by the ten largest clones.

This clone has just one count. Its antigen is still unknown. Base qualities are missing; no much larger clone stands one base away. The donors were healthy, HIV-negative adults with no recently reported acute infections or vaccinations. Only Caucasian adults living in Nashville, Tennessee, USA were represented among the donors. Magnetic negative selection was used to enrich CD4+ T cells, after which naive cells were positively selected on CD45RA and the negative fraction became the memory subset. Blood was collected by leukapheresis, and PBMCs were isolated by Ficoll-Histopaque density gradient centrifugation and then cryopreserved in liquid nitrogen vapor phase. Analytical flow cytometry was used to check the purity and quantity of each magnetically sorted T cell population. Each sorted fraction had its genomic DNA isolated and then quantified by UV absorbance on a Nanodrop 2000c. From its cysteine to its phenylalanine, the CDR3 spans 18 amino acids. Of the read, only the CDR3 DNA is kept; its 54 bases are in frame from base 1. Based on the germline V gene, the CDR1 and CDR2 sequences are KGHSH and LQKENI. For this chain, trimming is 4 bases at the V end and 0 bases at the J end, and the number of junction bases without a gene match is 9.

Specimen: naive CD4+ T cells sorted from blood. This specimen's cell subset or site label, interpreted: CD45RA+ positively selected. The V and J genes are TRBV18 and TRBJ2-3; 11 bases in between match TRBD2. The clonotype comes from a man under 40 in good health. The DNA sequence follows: TGTGCCAGCTCACTTCTAGCGGGAGGAACTACTAGCACAGATACGCAGTATTTT. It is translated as CASSLLAGGTTSTDTQYF.